The rows below give T cell receptor beta chains drawn from one sample of a study of siplizumab effects on memory and regulatory T cells. Method: immunoSEQ multiplex PCR; TCRdb's copy keeps in-frame clones and lacks some. The table includes some 100,000 clones, 91% detected once. What was sequenced was CD4+ T cells sorted from blood. The receptors were gathered from a human donor in good health. Each CDR3 is given with its conserved first and last residue. The D gene is left open where the match is weak. Expanded clones get a size class; other rows say once, few or many, or leave the size out.

v_call,j_call,d_call,clone_size,cdr3_nt,cdr3_aa
TRBV5-1,TRBJ1-1,NA,NA,TGCGCCAGCAGCTTGGATAGGGGGAACACTGAAGCTTTCTTT,CASSLDRGNTEAFF
TRBV15,TRBJ1-4,NA,NA,TGTGCCACCAGCAGAGATTTTGCAACTAATGAAAAACTGTTTTTT,CATSRDFATNEKLFF
TRBV5-1,TRBJ2-5,NA,NA,TGCGCCAGCAGCTTGGGGCTAACAGCGACCCAGTACTTC,CASSLGLTATQYF
TRBV18,TRBJ2-3,NA,NA,TGTGCCAGCTCCCTCCTAATTAGCACAGATACGCAGTATTTT,CASSLLISTDTQYF
TRBV5-4,TRBJ2-7,TRBD1,NA,TGTGCCAGCAGCAGGGACAGAATTTACGAGCAGTACTTC,CASSRDRIYEQYF
TRBV7-3,TRBJ2-2,TRBD1,NA,TGTGCCAGCAGCCCAAGGACAGGGTGGGGCACCGGGGAGCTGTTTTTT,CASSPRTGWGTGELFF
TRBV7-2,TRBJ2-7,TRBD1,NA,TGTGCCAGCAGCCCGGGACAGGGGAGCTCCTACGAGCAGTACTTC,CASSPGQGSSYEQYF
TRBV30,TRBJ2-4,NA,NA,TGTGCCTGGAGGGCGCTCTCGGGTCAGCAGAGTTCTCTAGCCAAAAACATTCAGTACTTC,CAWRALSGQQSSLAKNIQYF
TRBV11-3,TRBJ1-1,NA,NA,TGTGCCAGCAGCCGTGATGGGGGGGTGAACACTGAAGCTTTCTTT,CASSRDGGVNTEAFF
TRBV9,TRBJ1-5,NA,NA,TGTGCCAGCAGCGTAGAGGGATCCGACAATCAGCCCCAGCATTTT,CASSVEGSDNQPQHF
TRBV18,TRBJ1-1,NA,NA,TGTGCCAGCTCCTCAACCGCTAACACTGAAGCTTTCTTT,CASSSTANTEAFF
TRBV18,TRBJ2-7,NA,NA,TGTGCCAGCTCCCTCCAGGGCTACGAGCAGTACTTC,CASSLQGYEQYF
TRBV18,TRBJ2-7,TRBD2,NA,TGTGCCAGCTCACCGATGACTAGCGGGGGCGGGGACGAGCAGTACTTC,CASSPMTSGGGDEQYF
TRBV6-9,TRBJ2-5,TRBD1,NA,TGTGCCAGCAGTTATCCGGCGTCAGGGGGCTTTGAGACCCAGTACTTC,CASSYPASGGFETQYF
TRBV7-9,TRBJ2-5,NA,NA,TGTGCCAGCAGCTTAGGGCTAGCTAGCGAGACCCAGTACTTC,CASSLGLASETQYF
TRBV19,TRBJ2-7,NA,NA,TGTGCCAGTAGCCCCCGTGGAGGTTGGGGCGAGCAGTACTTC,CASSPRGGWGEQYF
TRBV7-2,TRBJ2-3,NA,NA,TGTGCCAGCAGCCCCCCGGGACTTGATACGCAGTATTTT,CASSPPGLDTQYF
TRBV2,TRBJ1-3,NA,few,TGTGCCAGCAATCGTGGACCGGGAAACACCATATATTTT,CASNRGPGNTIYF
TRBV28,TRBJ2-7,TRBD1,few,TGTGCCAGCAGTGGGACAGCTACCTACGAGCAGTACTTC,CASSGTATYEQYF
TRBV19,TRBJ1-6,NA,NA,TGTGCCAGTAGTTGGCCGCCCTCCTATAATTCACCCCTCCACTTT,CASSWPPSYNSPLHF
TRBV27,TRBJ1-2,NA,NA,TGTGCCAGCAGGCCGGGACACGTCCTAAGTGGCTACACCTTC,CASRPGHVLSGYTF
TRBV10-3,TRBJ1-2,TRBD1,NA,TGTGCCATCAGTGAGAGACAGGGGGACTATGGCTACACCTTC,CAISERQGDYGYTF
TRBV9,TRBJ2-1,NA,few,TGTGCCAGCAGCCCATACACGGACAGCGAGGATGAGCAGTTCTTC,CASSPYTDSEDEQFF
TRBV6-4,TRBJ2-2,NA,NA,TGTGCCAGCAGCCAGGAATTACTAGCAGTTAACACCGGGGAGCTGTTTTTT,CASSQELLAVNTGELFF
TRBV7-9,TRBJ2-2,TRBD2,NA,TGTGCCAGCAGTCCCGGACTAGCGGGGGCCAACACCGGGGAGCTGTTTTTT,CASSPGLAGANTGELFF
TRBV6-5,TRBJ1-2,NA,NA,TGTGCCAGCAGACCCGGAAGGGCCTATGGCTACACCTTC,CASRPGRAYGYTF
TRBV7-3,TRBJ2-7,NA,NA,TGTGCCAGCAGCTCCGGGACGGGCTACGAGCAGTACTTC,CASSSGTGYEQYF
TRBV11-2,TRBJ1-6,TRBD1,NA,TGTGCCAGCAGCGCTGCAGGGGGGGGATATAATTCACCCCTCCACTTT,CASSAAGGGYNSPLHF
TRBV11-2,TRBJ2-7,TRBD2,NA,TGTGCCAGCAGCTTCGGTGGAGTAGCGGGGGACTCCTACGAGCAGTACTTC,CASSFGGVAGDSYEQYF
TRBV7-2,TRBJ2-1,TRBD2,NA,TGTGCCAGCAGCTCTAGGACGGGGGGTCGAGATGAGCAGTTCTTC,CASSSRTGGRDEQFF
TRBV4-1,TRBJ1-2,TRBD1,NA,TGCGCCAGCAGCCAACCTACAGGGGGCCTCTATGGCTACACCTTC,CASSQPTGGLYGYTF
TRBV6-6,TRBJ2-3,TRBD2,NA,TGTGCCAGCAGCCTCGGGGCTAGCGGGGATAAAAATACGCAGTATTTT,CASSLGASGDKNTQYF
TRBV27,TRBJ1-1,NA,NA,TGTGCCAGCAGTTCAGTGAACACTGAAGCTTTCTTT,CASSSVNTEAFF
TRBV25-1,TRBJ2-7,NA,NA,TGTGCCAGCACCAACCCCGGGACACGAGCCTACGAGCAGTACTTC,CASTNPGTRAYEQYF
TRBV28,TRBJ1-5,NA,NA,TGTGCCAGCAACCTAAGGACGGGGGTAGTAGGTCAGCCCCAGCATTTT,CASNLRTGVVGQPQHF
TRBV11-2,TRBJ2-7,NA,once,TGTGCCAGCAGCCCAAGTTACGAGCAGTACTTC,CASSPSYEQYF
TRBV30,TRBJ1-5,NA,NA,TGTGCCTGGAGAGGTTACGGGGTTAATCAGCCCCAGCATTTT,CAWRGYGVNQPQHF
TRBV5-6,TRBJ1-6,NA,NA,TGTGCCAGCAGCGTGACTCGGACTAAAAATTCACCCCTCCACTTT,CASSVTRTKNSPLHF
TRBV7-9,TRBJ1-2,NA,NA,TGTGCCAGCAGCTTACCCCTGGGGGACAACTATGGCTACACCTTC,CASSLPLGDNYGYTF
TRBV29-1,TRBJ2-7,NA,once,TGCAGCGGCTTTAGGGACGAGCAGTACTTC,CSGFRDEQYF
TRBV27,TRBJ2-5,TRBD2,NA,TGTGCCAGCAGTCCCCGACTAGCGGGGCCCTGGGAGACCCAGTACTTC,CASSPRLAGPWETQYF
TRBV30,TRBJ1-2,NA,NA,TGTGCCTGGAGTGGCTATGGCTACACCTTC,CAWSGYGYTF
TRBV15,TRBJ1-1,TRBD1,NA,TGTGCCACCAGCCGACAGGGTGGCACTGAAGCTTTCTTT,CATSRQGGTEAFF
TRBV19,TRBJ2-7,NA,NA,TGTGCCAGTAGTATAGAGAGTGACTACGAGCAGTACTTC,CASSIESDYEQYF
TRBV19,TRBJ2-3,NA,NA,TGTGCCAGTAGTTTGGAGGCAGATACGCAGTATTTT,CASSLEADTQYF
TRBV7-3,TRBJ1-5,NA,NA,TGTGCCAGCAGCTCGGACAGATCCCAGCCCCAGCATTTT,CASSSDRSQPQHF
TRBV28,TRBJ1-5,TRBD1,NA,TGTGCCAGCAGGAAGGGACAGGGGGGGAATCAGCCCCAGCATTTT,CASRKGQGGNQPQHF
TRBV6-6,TRBJ2-1,TRBD1,NA,TGTGCCAGCAGACGGACAGGGGGCGAGGAGCAGTTCTTC,CASRRTGGEEQFF
TRBV5-6,TRBJ1-6,NA,NA,TGTGCCAGCAGCTTGGGGAGGCGAGGGCCCTATAATTCACCCCTCCACTTT,CASSLGRRGPYNSPLHF
TRBV7-9,TRBJ2-3,NA,NA,TGTGCCAGCAGCCCAGACCGAGGGAAACCCGATACGCAGTATTTT,CASSPDRGKPDTQYF
TRBV10-3,TRBJ2-5,TRBD2,NA,TGTGCCATCAGTGAGAGTCCTAGCGGGGGAACCGGGGCCCAGTACTTC,CAISESPSGGTGAQYF
TRBV18,TRBJ2-7,NA,once,TGTGCCAGCTCACCACCGCGAACAAATGGGCCCTACGAGCAGTACTTC,CASSPPRTNGPYEQYF
TRBV4-2,TRBJ1-2,NA,NA,TGTGCCAGCAGCCAAGAGTCAGGGATGGGGAACTATGGCTACACCTTC,CASSQESGMGNYGYTF
TRBV28,TRBJ2-2,TRBD1,NA,TGTGCCAGCAGTAGACGGACAGGGTGGACCGGGGAGCTGTTTTTT,CASSRRTGWTGELFF
TRBV7-3,TRBJ2-3,NA,NA,TGTGCCAGCAGGCGAAGGGCGGGGAGCACAGATACGCAGTATTTT,CASRRRAGSTDTQYF
TRBV18,TRBJ2-5,NA,NA,TGTGCCAGCTCAGGAGGGGAGACCCAGTACTTC,CASSGGETQYF
TRBV30,TRBJ2-5,NA,NA,TGTGCCTGGGGAAACACGTACCAAGAGACCCAGTACTTC,CAWGNTYQETQYF
TRBV7-9,TRBJ1-4,NA,NA,TGTGCCAGCAGCCCCGGTCGATCGTTTGGGGGGATGGGTGAAAAACTGTTTTTT,CASSPGRSFGGMGEKLFF
TRBV19,TRBJ1-1,NA,once,TGTGCCAGTAGTATTCCGGGACTGAACACTGAAGCTTTCTTT,CASSIPGLNTEAFF
TRBV11-2,TRBJ1-6,NA,NA,TGTGCCAGCAGCTTAGGCCGCGGGGGGGGCAGATATTCACCCCTCCACTTT,CASSLGRGGGRYSPLHF